A single sample is the source of the 19 T cell receptor beta chains below, sequenced in a study of blood T cell repertoires in COVID-19. TCRdb's copy holds only in-frame clones and misses some; the assay was immunoSEQ multiplex PCR. The table includes 40,000 to 50,000 clones, roughly 83% detected once. Sequenced: peripheral blood. Receptors originate from a woman aged 55-75 years with acute or convalescent COVID-19.

The chain employs TRBV28 and TRBJ1-5; 8 bases line up with TRBD1. Trimming at V came to 4 bases and at J to 7 bases, leaving 12 bases not matched to a gene. Germline V gene sequence: CDR1 MDHEN, CDR2 SYDVKM. There are 16 residues in the CDR3. The CDR3 is CASSSNHQGANQPQHF. As DNA, the CDR3 is TGTGCCAGCAGTTCCAACCACCAGGGGGCTAACCAGCCCCAGCATTTT.

The chain employs TRBV5-1 and TRBJ2-6; 11 nucleotides line up with TRBD2. The CDR3 consists of 18 residues. V was pared by 3 bases and J by 1 base, with 6 bases of the junction left unmatched. Germline V gene sequence: CDR1 SGHRS, CDR2 YFSETQ. For the CDR3, the DNA is TGCGCCAGCAGCTCGGGACTAGCGGCTGTTTCTGGGGCCAACGTCCTGACTTTC. It translates to CASSSGLAAVSGANVLTF.

The rearrangement links TRBV9 to TRBJ2-7, with TRBD1 as a possible D gene (6 bases). CDR3 size: 15 residues. Germline V lookup: CDR1 SGDLS, CDR2 YYNGEE. Trimming took off 0 bases at V and 5 bases at J, with 15 bases between the two ends. The CDR3 nucleotides are TGTGCCAGCAGCGTAGAGCCAGGGGTCCGCCACGAGCAGTACTTC. Encoded protein: CASSVEPGVRHEQYF.

This clone was observed once. The chain employs TRBV4-1 and TRBJ2-3; TRBD2 matches at 11 bases. V gave up 2 bases and J gave up 1 base; unmatched junction bases: 2. In germline, CDR1 is MGHRA, CDR2 YSYEKL. CDR3 length: 16 residues. The CDR3 DNA sequence: TGCGCCAGCAGCCAACTAGCGGGAGGCCGCACAGATACGCAGTATTTT. It translates to CASSQLAGGRTDTQYF.

V and J are TRBV28 and TRBJ1-5, with 11 positions matching TRBD1. CDR1 and CDR2 from the germline V gene are MDHEN and SYDVKM. V shed 4 bases, J shed 5 bases, and the junction held 4 bases outside the gene matches. The CDR3 runs 15 residues. DNA of the CDR3: TGTGCCAGCAGTTCCAGGACAGGGGGCTATCAGCCCCAGCATTTT. Its protein is CASSSRTGGYQPQHF.

The chain employs TRBV9 and TRBJ2-2; 7 bases are shared with TRBD2. This CDR3 comprises 18 residues. CDR1 and CDR2 (germline): SGDLS, YYNGEE. V lost 1 base and J lost 2; bases outside the gene matches: 11. DNA for the CDR3: TGTGCCAGCAGCGTAAACCCCCAAGCGGGGAGAAACACCGGGGAGCTGTTTTTT. It codes for CASSVNPQAGRNTGELFF.

This clone showed up just once. The chain joins TRBV6-6 to TRBJ1-1; D gene ambiguous. Between the trimmed V and J ends, which lost 1 base and 2 bases, there was a span of 8 bases. The CDR3 is made up of 14 amino acids. The germline gives CDR1 MNHNY, CDR2 SVGAGI (reference sequence). The CDR3 reads CASSYFSGNTEAFF. The CDR3 nucleotides read TGTGCCAGCAGTTACTTTTCAGGAAACACTGAAGCTTTCTTT.

This sequence joins TRBV2 and TRBJ2-5; D is perhaps TRBD2 (5 bases). V was pared by 7 bases and J by 4 bases, with 10 bases between. The CDR3 contains 12 residues. Germline lookup yields CDR1 SNHLY and CDR2 FYNNEI. CDR3 bases: TGTGCCAGCATGCCAGGAGGAGAGACCCAGTACTTC. Translation: CASMPGGETQYF.

The genes are TRBV13 and TRBJ2-5; 13 positions match TRBD2. This CDR3 has 18 amino acids. Germline CDR1 reads PRHDT; CDR2 reads FYEKMQ (reference sequence). J was trimmed by 0 bases and V by 2 bases; bases with no gene match: 6. The CDR3 DNA reads TGTGCCAGCAGCTTAACCGGACTAGCGGGAGTTTACCAAGAGACCCAGTACTTC. Amino acid sequence: CASSLTGLAGVYQETQYF. Combining the CDR3 with reference TRBV13 and TRBJ2-5 gives the whole variable domain AAGVIQSPRHLIKEKRETATLKCYPIPRHDTVYWYQQGPGQDPQFLISFYEKMQSDKGSIPDRFSAQQFSDYHSELNMSSLELGDSALYFCASSLTGLAGVYQETQYFGPGTRLLVL.

The CDR3 DNA reads TGTGCTAGTGGTTTGGTAGGAACTAGCGGGCACTCCTACGAGCAGTACTTC. Its translation: CASGLVGTSGHSYEQYF. V usage is TRBV12-5 and J usage is TRBJ2-7; 9 bases map to TRBD2. CDR1 and CDR2 from the germline V gene are LGHNT and FRNRAP. The ends lost 0 bases at V and 0 bases at J; junction bases unmatched: 6. The CDR3 extends over 17 amino acids. Together with reference TRBV12-5 and TRBJ2-7, the CDR3 gives the full variable domain: DARVTQTPRHKVTEMGQEVTMRCQPILGHNTVFWYRQTMMQGLELLAYFRNRAPLDDSGMPKDRFSAEMPDATLATLKIQPSEPRDSAVYFCASGLVGTSGHSYEQYFGPGTRLTVT.

The V gene is TRBV6-5, the J gene TRBJ1-2; 7 nucleotides agree with TRBD1. The CDR3 covers 15 residues. Losses at the gene ends were 0 bases for V and 6 bases for J; bases not matched to a gene: 7. Germline assignment: CDR1 MNHEY and CDR2 SVGAGI. The CDR3 sequence: CASSYSAGGWDGYTF. CDR3 DNA sequence: TGTGCCAGCAGTTACTCGGCAGGGGGATGGGATGGCTACACCTTC.

The chain is built from TRBV27 and TRBJ2-3; the D gene is possibly TRBD2 (6 bases). Germline loops: CDR1 MNHEY, CDR2 SMNVEV (reference sequence). V was pared by 5 bases and J by 0 bases, with 12 bases between. This CDR3 has 15 residues. The CDR3 DNA reads as TGTGCCAGCAGTCTTCCGGGACTTAGCACAGATACGCAGTATTTT. It yields the protein CASSLPGLSTDTQYF.

The chain has TRBV28 and TRBJ1-1; D is perhaps TRBD1 (6 bases). Per germline, CDR1 MDHEN and CDR2 SYDVKM. Between the trimmed V and J ends, which lost 5 bases and 1 base, there was a span of 11 bases. This CDR3 is built from 14 residues. CDR3 region: CASSRDKPNTEAFF. The CDR3 nucleotides read TGTGCCAGCAGTAGGGACAAGCCGAACACTGAAGCTTTCTTT.

V is TRBV4-1 and J is TRBJ1-2, with 7 bases lining up with TRBD1. The CDR3 spans 13 residues. Trimming cost V 3 bases and J 8 bases; bases outside gene matches: 6. Germline values: CDR1 MGHRA, CDR2 YSYEKL. This chain's CDR3 is CASSQEGASGYTF. Here the CDR3 DNA reads TGCGCCAGCAGCCAGGAGGGGGCGTCGGGCTACACCTTC.

J is TRBJ1-1 and V is TRBV5-1, with D possibly TRBD1 on 6 matching bases. The germline V gene encodes CDR1 SGHRS and CDR2 YFSETQ. CDR3 size: 15 residues. V lost 4 bases and J 5 bases, leaving 18 bases between the germline ends. The DNA of the CDR3 is TGCGCCAGCAGCCACTCGAGTCTCGGGACAACTGAAGCTTTCTTT. This sequence encodes CASSHSSLGTTEAFF.

The rearrangement joins TRBV10-3 to TRBJ2-5; 8 positions agree with TRBD2. V gave up 3 bases and J gave up 5 bases; unmatched junction bases: 5. CDR3 size: 14 residues. Germline CDR1 is ENHRY and CDR2 is SYGVKD. CDR3 coding DNA: TGTGCCATCAGTGACCGGGGGGGCCGGGAGACCCAGTACTTC. It is translated as CAISDRGGRETQYF.

The V and J genes are TRBV6-6 and TRBJ1-2; D possibly corresponds to TRBD1 (6 bases). In germline, CDR1 is MNHNY, CDR2 SVGAGI (reference sequence). V was cut by 5 bases and J by 3 bases, with 16 bases left in between. The CDR3 extends over 15 amino acids. The DNA for the CDR3 is TGTGCCAGCAGTCCCATGCGGAGACAGGACTATGGCTACACCTTC. As protein: CASSPMRRQDYGYTF.

CDR3 amino acids: CASSLGGGDSPLHF. CDR3 nucleotides: TGTGCCAGCAGCTTGGGAGGGGGCGATTCACCCCTCCACTTT. The J gene is TRBJ1-6, the V gene TRBV5-6; 7 bases are shared with TRBD1. Looked up from germline, CDR1 is SGHDT and CDR2 is YYEEEE. V lost 0 bases and J lost 8; bases outside the gene matches: 2. The CDR3 runs to 14 residues. Supplemented by reference TRBV5-6 and TRBJ1-6, the full variable domain reads DAGVTQSPTHLIKTRGQQVTLRCSPKSGHDTVSWYQQALGQGPQFIFQYYEEEERQRGNFPDRFSGHQFPNYSSELNVNALLLGDSALYLCASSLGGGDSPLHFGNGTRLTVT.

The CDR3 DNA is TGTGCCAGCAGTGAAATGATAGATCAGCCCCAGCATTTT. Translation: CASSEMIDQPQHF. The chain couples TRBV6-1 to TRBJ1-5; no clear D gene. Germline CDR1 is MNHNS and CDR2 is SASEGT. This CDR3 has 13 residues. The ends were cut back, 2 bases at V and 5 bases at J, with 7 bases in the middle.